The entry below describes one T cell receptor beta chain. Its specificity is unknown. Distinct nucleotide sequences in the sample also encode this CDR3. CDR1 is LGHNA, CDR2 YSLEER, per germline. The CDR3 length is 15 residues. V was pared by 1 base and J by 4 bases, with 14 bases between. The data stem from a study of T cell responses to AZD1222 COVID-19 vaccine. The repertoire was sequenced with immunoSEQ multiplex PCR; TCRdb's copy has only in-frame clones and lacks some. The data contain about 75,000 clones, about nine tenths of them singletons. General study findings and limits: Unmutated regions of variants are reportedly targeted by nearly half of spike-specific TCRs. Clonal diversity may have been underestimated, and the donors were mostly white British, with more females than males. Only a handful of AZD1222 recipients, several in all, had baseline seropositivity. The CD4 TCRs associated with vaccination extended across spike and predominated at 160-218 and 743-854.

V gene TRBV4-3 combines with J gene TRBJ2-7, with D maybe TRBD1 (6 bases). Source: peripheral blood, taken 28 days after the second dose of the MenACWY control vaccine. The receptor's source is an adult who received the MenACWY meningococcal vaccine as a control. The CDR3 reads CASSQGPDSYYEQYF. CDR3 in DNA: TGCGCCAGCAGCCAAGGCCCGGACAGTTATTACGAGCAGTACTTC.